The sequence of this TCR beta chain was determined in a study of siplizumab effects on memory and regulatory T cells. Around 10^5 TCR templates per sample were assayed. The protocol was immunoSEQ multiplex PCR, while the TCRdb copy is restricted to in-frame clones and leaves out a portion. The sample shows about 18,000 clones, over 35% of them seen only once. The cells of the mixed lymphocyte reaction underwent an approximately six-day coculture at 37°C. This clone was seen a few times. Antigen: not known. Study-wide results and caveats: Researchers could map only a minor fraction of alloreactive clones to unstimulated subsets.

Sequences were obtained from CFSE-low (dividing) CD4+ T cells sorted from an allogeneic mixed lymphocyte reaction. The TCR comes from a human donor in good health; the cells came from an allogeneic mixed lymphocyte reaction. Some clones in this sample may be carry-over from other donors' samples.

CDR3 coding DNA: TGTGCCAGTAGTTGGACTCCTCGAGCTAACTATGGCTACACCTTC. As protein: CASSWTPRANYGYTF. The chain joins TRBV19 to TRBJ1-2; D gene ambiguous. Trimming cost V 5 bases and J 0 bases, with 13 bases left between them. CDR3 length equals 15 residues. Germline assignment: CDR1 LNHDA and CDR2 SQIVND (reference sequence).